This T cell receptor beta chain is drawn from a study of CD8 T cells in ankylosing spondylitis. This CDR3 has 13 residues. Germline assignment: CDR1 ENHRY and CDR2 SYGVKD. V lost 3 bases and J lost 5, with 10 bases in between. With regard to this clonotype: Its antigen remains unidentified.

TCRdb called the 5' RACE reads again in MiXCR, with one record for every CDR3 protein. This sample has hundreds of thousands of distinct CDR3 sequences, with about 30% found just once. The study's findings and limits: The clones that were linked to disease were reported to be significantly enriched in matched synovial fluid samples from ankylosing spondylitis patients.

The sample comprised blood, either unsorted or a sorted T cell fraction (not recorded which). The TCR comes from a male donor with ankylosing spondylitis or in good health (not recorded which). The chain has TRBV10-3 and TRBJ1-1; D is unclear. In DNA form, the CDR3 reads TGTGCCATCAGTGACGAGAGGAGGACTGAAGCTTTCTTT. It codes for CAISDERRTEAFF.